The 13 T cell receptor beta chains in this list originate from one sample, sequenced in a study of blood T cells in healthy people across ages. A second roughly 6 to 11 cycle PCR used barcoded and J-beta primers. TCRdb redid the calling of the 5' RACE reads with MiXCR, one entry per CDR3 protein. The sample consists of about 670,000 distinct CDR3 sequences, around 43% of them appearing once. The sequenced sample was blood. The source is an older man in good health.

This clonotype was counted a few times. This chain links TRBV7-2 with TRBJ2-1, with 8 nucleotides matching TRBD2. The J segment lost 3 bases and the V segment lost 3 bases, leaving 4 bases of the junction unmatched. The CDR3 length is 15 residues. Per germline, CDR1 SGHTA and CDR2 FQGNSA. CDR3 DNA: TGTGCCAGCAGCTTTTTAGCGGGGAGCTACAATGAGCAGTTCTTC. Encoded protein: CASSFLAGSYNEQFF. The full variable domain, rest sourced from reference TRBV7-2 and TRBJ2-1, is GAGVSQSPSNKVTEKGKDVELRCDPISGHTALYWYRQSLGQGLEFLIYFQGNSAPDKSGLPSDRFSAERTGGSVSTLTIQRTQQEDSAVYLCASSFLAGSYNEQFFGPGTRLTVL.

The J gene is TRBJ2-7, the V gene TRBV4-3; D is possibly TRBD2 (6 bases). Trimming took 0 bases from V and 6 from J, leaving 18 bases between them. This CDR3 has 16 residues. The V gene's germline CDR1 is LGHNA and CDR2 YSLEER. Here the CDR3 DNA reads TGCGCCAGCAGCCAAGATCTGGGGCAGCTCGGGGGCGAGCAGTACTTC. Translating it yields CASSQDLGQLGGEQYF.

This sequence joins TRBV20-1 and TRBJ1-5; TRBD1 agrees at 11 bases. J gave up 3 bases and V 6 bases, and 10 bases lay outside the gene matches. This CDR3 has 16 residues. CDR1 is DFQATT, CDR2 SNEGSKA, per germline (reference sequence). The DNA of the CDR3 is TGCAGTGCCATGAACGGACAGGGGGCGAACAATCAGCCCCAGCATTTT. As protein: CSAMNGQGANNQPQHF.

Worth noting for this clonotype: One end of the junction does not line up with germline, which may come from a read error. This rearrangement joins TRBV6-2 or TRBV6-3 to TRBJ2-3; 7 bases map to TRBD2. The germline V gene encodes CDR1 MNHEY and CDR2 SVGEGT. CDR3 length: 16 amino acids. The DNA for the CDR3 is TGTGCCAGCAGTTCGGGGGGAGGCCTAAGCACAGGTACGCAGTATTTT. Protein product: CASSSGGGLSTGTQYF.

The chain employs TRBV20-1 and TRBJ2-5, with 9 bases aligning to TRBD1. The assigned J gene may be wrong: the sequence end matches TRBJ2-7 better. This CDR3 is built from 18 residues. CDR1 and CDR2 (germline): DFQATT, SNEGSKA (reference sequence). The CDR3 loop is CSARPGTGFRQGINEQYF. The CDR3 region has the DNA TGCAGTGCTAGACCCGGGACAGGGTTCCGGCAGGGAATTAACGAGCAGTACTTC.

The CDR3 DNA sequence: TGTGCCAGCAGCTCGAGACGGGCTAGCGGGGGATCAGATACGCAGTATTTT. Translated, it gives CASSSRRASGGSDTQYF. The genes are TRBV7-2 and TRBJ2-3; 10 bases are shared with TRBD2. In germline, CDR1 is SGHTA, CDR2 FQGNSA. V lost 4 bases to trimming and J lost 4 bases; unmatched junction nucleotides: 11. The CDR3 totals 17 residues.

The table lists this clonotype with a count of one. This chain connects TRBV6-5 to TRBJ2-1; 8 bases align to TRBD1. From germline, CDR1 is MNHEY and CDR2 SVGAGI. This CDR3 contains 16 residues. V lost 2 bases and J lost 4; bases outside the gene matches: 7. The chain's CDR3 is CASSYVGTGLYNEQFF. The CDR3 coding sequence is TGTGCCAGCAGTTACGTCGGGACAGGACTATACAATGAGCAGTTCTTC.

The chain uses TRBV20-1 and TRBJ2-1; 11 bases fit TRBD2. The CDR3 is made up of 17 amino acids. The V and J ends lost 0 bases and 5 bases, in that order; junction bases with no gene match: 9. CDR1 DFQATT and CDR2 SNEGSKA come from the germline V gene (reference sequence). DNA for the CDR3: TGCAGTGCTAGAGATATTGCTAGCGGGGGGATTAACAATGAGCAGTTCTTC. Amino acid sequence: CSARDIASGGINNEQFF.

There are a few counts of this clonotype. DNA for the CDR3: TGTGCCAGCAGCCAAGATCGGGGGGGCGTAGAGACCCAGTACTTC. It encodes CASSQDRGGVETQYF. The rearrangement joins TRBV3-1 to TRBJ2-5; 8 bases align to TRBD2. Losses at the gene ends were 0 bases for V and 4 bases for J; bases not matched to a gene: 4. CDR1 is LGHDT, CDR2 YNNKEL, per germline (reference sequence). This CDR3 region has 15 residues.

The chain uses TRBV4-3 and TRBJ1-1, with 7 bases matching TRBD1. With 3 bases clipped from V and 0 bases from J, the junction kept 10 bases outside the gene matches. The CDR3 totals 17 residues. Germline-derived CDR1 and CDR2 are LGHNA and YSLEER. The CDR3 here is CASSQTGTDFLNTEAFF. In nucleotides, the CDR3 is TGCGCCAGCAGCCAGACCGGGACAGACTTTTTGAACACTGAAGCTTTCTTT.

This clonotype was seen a few times. The chain has TRBV7-3 and TRBJ2-7, with no clear D. The CDR3 spans 13 residues. Germline CDR1 reads SGHTA; CDR2 reads FQGTGA. V was clipped by 5 bases and J by 3 bases, with 11 bases between them. The DNA of the CDR3 is TGTGCCAGCAGCGCCGGCCGCGGCTACGAGCAGTACTTC. Translating gives CASSAGRGYEQYF.

This clonotype showed up just once. An end of the junction does not agree with germline; a read error may underlie this. This chain links TRBV12-3 or TRBV12-4 with TRBJ2-3, with D tentatively TRBD2 (8 bases). This CDR3 has 15 residues. This CDR3 reads CASIPRGGGTDAQYF. CDR3 bases: TGTGCCAGCATTCCCCGGGGCGGGGGGACAGATGCGCAGTATTTT.

This clonotype was counted a few times. The chain is built from TRBV9 and TRBJ2-7, with 11 bases fitting TRBD1. There are 15 residues in the CDR3. Germline V CDR1 and CDR2: SGDLS, YYNGEE. V trimming: 2 bases; J trimming: 4 bases; junction bases outside the gene matches: 5. CDR3 DNA: TGTGCCAGCAGCGTGGGGACAGGGGGTCGATACGAGCAGTACTTC. This translates into CASSVGTGGRYEQYF. The whole variable domain, filled in from reference TRBV9 and TRBJ2-7, reads DSGVTQTPKHLITATGQRVTLRCSPRSGDLSVYWYQQSLDQGLQFLIQYYNGEERAKGNILERFSAQQFPDLHSELNLSSLELGDSALYFCASSVGTGGRYEQYFGPGTRLTVT.